Below, 9 T cell receptor beta chains from the same sample are listed, as sequenced in a study of blood T cell repertoires in COVID-19. TCRdb's table, derived via immunoSEQ multiplex PCR, lists solely in-frame clones and lacks some. The data show around 110,000 clones, with around nine tenths seen just once and 4.5% held by the top ten. The sequencing input was peripheral blood. These receptors all stem from a man aged 40-49 years with acute or convalescent COVID-19.

The chain employs TRBV30 and TRBJ1-5; a weak D match, TRBD1 (6 bases). Looked up from germline, CDR1 is GTSNPN and CDR2 is SVGIG (reference sequence). V dropped 4 bases and J dropped 5 bases, with 12 bases sitting between them. The CDR3 has 13 amino acids. This CDR3 reads CAWNTGIDQPQHF. The DNA of the CDR3 is TGTGCCTGGAACACAGGGATTGATCAGCCCCAGCATTTT.

The chain carries TRBV30 and TRBJ2-5; the D is unclear. The CDR3 contains 11 residues. V lost 0 bases and J 8 bases, leaving 7 bases between the germline ends. Germline lookup yields CDR1 GTSNPN and CDR2 SVGIG (reference sequence). The CDR3 protein is CAWSVSDTQYF. CDR3 DNA sequence: TGTGCCTGGAGTGTAAGCGACACCCAGTACTTC.

The chain is built from TRBV7-2 and TRBJ2-3, with D maybe TRBD1 (5 bases). CDR1 and CDR2 from the germline V gene are SGHTA and FQGNSA. There are 14 residues in the CDR3. Trimming stripped 3 bases from V and 2 bases from J, with 9 bases between. The CDR3 here is CASSFGRVTDTQYF. CDR3 bases: TGTGCCAGCAGCTTTGGCAGGGTCACAGATACGCAGTATTTT. Full variable domain (outside the CDR3, taken from reference TRBV7-2 and TRBJ2-3): GAGVSQSPSNKVTEKGKDVELRCDPISGHTALYWYRQSLGQGLEFLIYFQGNSAPDKSGLPSDRFSAERTGGSVSTLTIQRTQQEDSAVYLCASSFGRVTDTQYFGPGTRLTVL.

About this clone itself: The sample has other DNA sequences that encode this CDR3 too. The V gene is TRBV24-1, the J gene TRBJ1-5; a possible D gene is TRBD1 (5 bases). The CDR3 is made up of 14 amino acids. Trimming took 2 bases from V and 5 from J, leaving 9 bases between them. Germline V lookup: CDR1 KGHDR, CDR2 SFDVKD. CDR3 sequence (DNA): TGTGCCACCAGTGATTCAGGGCAGCATCAGCCCCAGCATTTT. Translating gives CATSDSGQHQPQHF.

J is TRBJ2-2 and V is TRBV11-3; tentative D call: TRBD2 (6 bases). V was clipped by 4 bases and J by 7 bases, with 19 bases between them. CDR3 length equals 16 residues. Germline CDR1 reads SGHNT; CDR2 reads YENEEA. CDR3 nucleotide sequence: TGTGCCAGCAGCTCCCTCCTCGTGGGCGGGATCGGGGAGCTGTTTTTT. It translates to CASSSLLVGGIGELFF.

This clone was counted a few times. The chain uses TRBV4-2 and TRBJ2-3; D may be TRBD2 (5 bases). Germline CDR1 and CDR2: LGHNA and YNFKEQ. V was shortened by 1 base and J by 2 bases, with 13 bases between the two germline ends. The CDR3 consists of 16 residues. In DNA form, the CDR3 reads TGTGCCAGCAGCCAAGGGGTTTCCGGGGACACAGATACGCAGTATTTT. Residues: CASSQGVSGDTDTQYF.

This clone was seen a few times. This chain connects TRBV2 to TRBJ2-7; tentative D call: TRBD1 (6 bases). This CDR3 comprises 17 residues. Germline CDR1 reads SNHLY; CDR2 reads FYNNEI. V was trimmed by 4 bases and J by 5 bases, leaving 24 bases between them. The CDR3 DNA follows: TGTGCCAGCAGTGTGAAACCTACAGGGATCCTCGGGGACGAGCAGTACTTC. Residues: CASSVKPTGILGDEQYF.

This clone has only a few counts. The chain has TRBV6-1 and TRBJ1-5; no definite D call. The germline gives CDR1 MNHNS, CDR2 SASEGT. CDR3 size: 16 residues. V was pared by 1 base and J by 2 bases, with 12 bases between. In nucleotides, the CDR3 is TGTGCCAGCAGTGAAGGCCCCCCGGGAGGCAATCAGCCCCAGCATTTT. As protein: CASSEGPPGGNQPQHF.

Notes on this clone: This clone may be a read error of a much larger clone one base away. Other DNA sequences in the sample encode the same CDR3. The rearrangement links TRBV10-3 to TRBJ2-1; 7 nucleotides align to TRBD1. Germline V lookup: CDR1 ENHRY, CDR2 SYGVKD. The CDR3 totals 15 residues. V lost 3 bases and J lost 8; bases outside the gene matches: 10. This chain's CDR3 is CAISDRRTGVDEQFF. The CDR3 region has the DNA TGTGCCATCAGTGACCGAAGAACAGGGGTTGATGAGCAGTTCTTC.